These 6 T cell receptor beta chains originate from one sample sequenced in a study of T cells in Graves' hyperthyroidism and ophthalmopathy. TCR beta CDR3 sequences were amplified from RNA transcripts. HTBI primers were used for first-round RT-PCR of the TCR CDR3. TCRdb reanalysed the multiplex PCR reads using MiXCR and keeps one entry per CDR3 protein. Of 490,000 or so distinct CDR3 sequences in the sample, 46% are singletons; the top ten hold around 47%. Input material: peripheral blood or thyroid tissue (not recorded which). The receptors shown here come from an adult woman with Graves' disease, either hyperthyroidism or ophthalmopathy (not recorded which).

The V gene is TRBV12-3 or TRBV12-4, the J gene TRBJ1-1, with D perhaps TRBD1 (5 bases). CDR3 size: 15 residues. V lost 5 bases and J lost 5, with 18 bases in between. CDR3 sequence reads: CASSLGTAPRTEAFF. The CDR3 DNA reads TGTGCCAGCAGTCTCGGGACGGCACCCCGGACTGAAGCTTTCTTT.

This clonotype was recorded once. V usage is TRBV19 and J usage is TRBJ1-3; 7 bases map to TRBD1. Per the germline V gene, CDR1 is LNHDA and CDR2 is SQIVND (reference sequence). This CDR3 has 16 residues. V trimming: 9 bases; J trimming: 0 bases; junction bases outside the gene matches: 11. CDR3 nucleotide sequence: TGTGCCAGCAGCTTAGCAGGGGGTTCCTCTGGAAACACCATATATTTT. It translates to CASSLAGGSSGNTIYF.

This clonotype came up many times. The chain carries TRBV29-1 and TRBJ2-7, with TRBD1 as a possible D gene (5 bases). Deletions cut 2 bases from V and 2 bases from J, with 13 bases between. The CDR3 has 14 amino acids. Germline V gene lookup returns CDR1 SQVTM and CDR2 ANQGSEA. The CDR3 spells CSVEKGHTPYEQYF. The DNA for the CDR3 is TGCAGCGTTGAAAAGGGGCACACCCCCTACGAGCAGTACTTC.

This clonotype was counted a single time. The gene calls are TRBV15 and TRBJ2-5, with unresolved D. The germline V gene encodes CDR1 LNHNV and CDR2 YYDKDF (reference sequence). The CDR3 runs 15 residues. V was shortened by 0 bases and J by 2 bases, with 10 bases between the two germline ends. The CDR3 loop is CATSRDIGPQETQYF. DNA for the CDR3: TGTGCCACCAGCAGAGATATAGGGCCTCAAGAGACCCAGTACTTC. The full variable domain, rest sourced from reference TRBV15 and TRBJ2-5, is DAMVIQNPRYQVTQFGKPVTLSCSQTLNHNVMYWYQQKSSQAPKLLFHYYDKDFNNEADTPDNFQSRRPNTSFCFLDIRSPGLGDTAMYLCATSRDIGPQETQYFGPGTRLLVL.

About this clonotype: Just one base apart from a much larger clone, this may be a read error. This sequence joins TRBV7-8 and TRBJ2-7; D gene ambiguous. The CDR3 loop spans 11 amino acids. V was shortened by 7 bases and J by 3 bases, with 7 bases between the two germline ends. Germline CDR1 SGHVS, CDR2 FQNEAQ. As DNA, the CDR3 is TGTGCCAGCAAATATTACTACGAGCAGTACTTC. Its protein is CASKYYYEQYF.

The chain links TRBV19 to TRBJ1-1; unclear D gene. The CDR3 runs 13 residues. CDR1 is LNHDA and CDR2 is SQIVND in the germline V gene (reference sequence). V dropped 1 base and J dropped 1 base, with 4 bases sitting between them. CDR3 amino acids: CASSIVANTEAFF. The CDR3 nucleotides are TGTGCCAGTAGTATAGTGGCGAACACTGAAGCTTTCTTT.